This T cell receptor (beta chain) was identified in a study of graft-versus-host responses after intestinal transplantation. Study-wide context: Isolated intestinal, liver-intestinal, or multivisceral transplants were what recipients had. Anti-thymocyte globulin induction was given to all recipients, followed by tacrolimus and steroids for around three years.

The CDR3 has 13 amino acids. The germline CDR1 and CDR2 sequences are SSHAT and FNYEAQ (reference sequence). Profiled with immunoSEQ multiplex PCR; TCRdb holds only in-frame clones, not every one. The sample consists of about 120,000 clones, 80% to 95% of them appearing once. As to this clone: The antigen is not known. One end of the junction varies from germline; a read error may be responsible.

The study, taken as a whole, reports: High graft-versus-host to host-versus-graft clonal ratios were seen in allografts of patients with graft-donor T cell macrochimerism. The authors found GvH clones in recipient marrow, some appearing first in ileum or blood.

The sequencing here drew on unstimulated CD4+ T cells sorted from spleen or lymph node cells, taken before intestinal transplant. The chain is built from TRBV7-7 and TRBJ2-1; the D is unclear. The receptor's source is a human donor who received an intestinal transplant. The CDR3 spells CASSQRPGNEQFF. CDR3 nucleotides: TGTGCTAGCAGCCAGCGCCCCGGGAATGAGCAGTTCTTC. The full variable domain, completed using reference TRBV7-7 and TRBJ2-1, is GAGVSQSPRYKVTKRGQDVTLRCDPISSHATLYWYQQALGQGPEFLTYFNYEAQPDKSGLPSDRFSAERPEGSISTLTIQRTEQRDSAMYRCASSQRPGNEQFFGPGTRLTVL.